These 8 T cell receptor beta chains were sequenced from one sample in a study of blood T cell repertoires in COVID-19. Libraries were prepared by immunoSEQ multiplex PCR; TCRdb keeps only in-frame clonotypes and omits some of them. The sample includes 240,000 or so clones, around nine tenths of them seen just once. Source material: PBMCs or T cells enriched from blood (not recorded which). All receptors derive from a man aged 40-50 years who had recovered from COVID-19.

The V gene is TRBV28, the J gene TRBJ2-1; 8 nucleotides agree with TRBD2. V trimming: 7 bases; J trimming: 0 bases; junction bases outside the gene matches: 5. There are 15 residues in the CDR3. Germline V CDR1 and CDR2: MDHEN, SYDVKM. For the CDR3, the DNA is TGTGCCAGCACCACCAGCGGGAGCTCCTACAATGAGCAGTTCTTC. Translation: CASTTSGSSYNEQFF.

V is TRBV4-2 and J is TRBJ2-5; 7 nucleotides line up with TRBD2. Germline V gives CDR1 LGHNA, CDR2 YNFKEQ. The CDR3 has 16 residues. V gave up 1 base and J gave up 4 bases; unmatched junction bases: 9. This CDR3 reads CASSQAASGVGETQYF. Here the CDR3 DNA reads TGTGCCAGCAGCCAAGCAGCTAGCGGTGTCGGAGAGACCCAGTACTTC.

The chain recombines TRBV9 with TRBJ2-1, with 10 bases that match TRBD1. CDR3 length: 14 amino acids. V trimming: 4 bases; J trimming: 8 bases; junction bases outside the gene matches: 6. CDR1 SGDLS and CDR2 YYNGEE come from the germline V gene. In DNA, the CDR3 is TGTGCCAGCAGCTCGGGACAGGGGTTGGATGAGCAGTTCTTC. It translates to CASSSGQGLDEQFF. Based on the CDR3 plus reference TRBV9 and TRBJ2-1, the full variable domain is DSGVTQTPKHLITATGQRVTLRCSPRSGDLSVYWYQQSLDQGLQFLIQYYNGEERAKGNILERFSAQQFPDLHSELNLSSLELGDSALYFCASSSGQGLDEQFFGPGTRLTVL.

V gene TRBV7-8 combines with J gene TRBJ2-1, with a possible D match to TRBD1 (6 bases). The V gene's germline CDR1 is SGHVS and CDR2 FQNEAQ. The CDR3 length is 14 residues. V shed 5 bases and J shed 4 bases, with 12 bases lying between them. Here the CDR3 reads CASSHGTPYNEQFF. The CDR3 nucleotides are TGTGCCAGCAGCCATGGGACACCTTACAATGAGCAGTTCTTC.

In this sample, this clone turned up a few times. The genes are TRBV5-1 and TRBJ2-7, with 8 bases aligning to TRBD1. This CDR3 contains 15 residues. V was pared by 0 bases and J by 0 bases, with 2 bases of the junction left unmatched. Germline CDR1 is SGHRS and CDR2 is YFSETQ. The CDR3 loop is CASSLGTGSSYEQYF. CDR3 DNA: TGCGCCAGCAGCTTGGGGACAGGGAGCTCCTACGAGCAGTACTTC.

The chain carries TRBV24-1 and TRBJ1-5; 7 bases fit TRBD1. V dropped 10 bases and J dropped 1; count of bases not matched to a gene: 6. CDR1 and CDR2 (germline): KGHDR, SFDVKD. The CDR3 length is 14 residues. CDR3 sequence: CATQRQGSNQPQHF. CDR3 nucleotides: TGTGCCACTCAAAGACAGGGCAGCAATCAGCCCCAGCATTTT.

The CDR3: CSVRTGGNGGEQFF. CDR3 DNA: TGCAGCGTACGGACAGGGGGCAATGGGGGTGAGCAGTTCTTC. V usage is TRBV29-1 and J usage is TRBJ2-1, with 11 bases that match TRBD1. This CDR3 is built from 14 residues. In germline, CDR1 is SQVTM, CDR2 ANQGSEA. J lost 9 bases, V lost 6 bases, and 10 bases had no gene match.

The V and J genes are TRBV11-2 and TRBJ1-1; TRBD1 matches 7 bases. Looked up from germline, CDR1 is SGHAT and CDR2 is FQNNGV. CDR3 size: 14 residues. The J segment lost 6 bases and the V segment lost 5 bases, leaving 9 bases of the junction unmatched. CDR3 amino acids: CASSRLTGASEAFF. The CDR3 nucleotides read TGTGCCAGCAGCCGCCTTACAGGGGCCTCTGAAGCTTTCTTT.